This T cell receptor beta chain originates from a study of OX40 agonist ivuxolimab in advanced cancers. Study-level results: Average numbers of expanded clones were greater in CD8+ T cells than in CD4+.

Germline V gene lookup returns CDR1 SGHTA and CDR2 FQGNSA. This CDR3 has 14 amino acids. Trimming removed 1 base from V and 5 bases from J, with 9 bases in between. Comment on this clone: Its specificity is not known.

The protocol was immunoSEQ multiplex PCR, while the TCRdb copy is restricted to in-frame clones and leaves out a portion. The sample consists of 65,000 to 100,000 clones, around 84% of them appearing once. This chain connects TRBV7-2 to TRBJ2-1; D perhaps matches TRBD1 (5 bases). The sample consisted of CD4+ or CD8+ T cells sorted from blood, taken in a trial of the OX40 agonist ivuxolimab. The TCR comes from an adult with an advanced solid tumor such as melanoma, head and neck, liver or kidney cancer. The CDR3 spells CASSLGGADNEQFF. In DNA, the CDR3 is TGTGCCAGCAGCTTAGGGGGCGCTGACAATGAGCAGTTCTTC.